Below are 10 T cell receptor beta chains sequenced from a single sample in a study of T-cell memory formation after mild COVID-19 (dated by TCRdb to 2020 to 2022). Library preparation was by 5' RACE. TCRdb lists the instrument as Illumina NovaSeq 6000. The raw public data were reprocessed by TCRdb itself: fastp quality trimming at Q25, MiXCR clonotype calling, in-frame beta chains only. Merged by CDR3 protein, the rows form single entries marked with the most common genes and DNA. In this sample the table shows 470,000 or so distinct CDR3 sequences, 20% of which occur a single time. About 8.8% of the sample is held by the ten biggest clonotypes. Sample: PBMCs or a T cell subset sorted from them (not recorded which). Source of these receptors: an adult woman who had mild COVID-19 (a few samples of this study predate the infection). The sample titles of this study are shuffled in the database, so cell type and time point are left out; the donor was told from shared clones.

The chain recombines TRBV20-1 with TRBJ2-7; 10 nucleotides align to TRBD2. Germline CDR1 and CDR2: DFQATT and SNEGSKA (reference sequence). CDR3 length: 13 residues. The V and J ends lost 5 bases and 2 bases, in that order; junction bases with no gene match: 3. CDR3 in DNA: TGCAGTGCTCTAGCGGGAGCGACCTACGAGCAGTACTTC. Translating it yields CSALAGATYEQYF.

This clonotype was seen only a few times. This sequence joins TRBV11-3 and TRBJ1-1; unclear D gene. The V and J ends lost 2 bases and 6 bases respectively, with 10 bases between them. The CDR3 is 13 amino acids. CDR1 and CDR2 (germline): SGHNT, YENEEA. DNA of the CDR3: TGTGCCAGCAGCTTACCCGCCCTGGCTGAAGCTTTCTTT. Its protein is CASSLPALAEAFF.

The gene calls are TRBV6-5 and TRBJ1-1; unclear D gene. Germline V CDR1 and CDR2: MNHEY, SVGAGI. CDR3 length: 13 amino acids. V was clipped by 2 bases and J by 6 bases, with 10 bases between them. The CDR3 DNA is TGTGCCAGCAGTTACCGGAGGTACGCTGAAGCTTTCTTT. Translating gives CASSYRRYAEAFF.

This clonotype showed up just a few times. The chain recombines TRBV20-1 with TRBJ2-5; possibly TRBD1 or TRBD2 for D (6 bases each). Germline lookup yields CDR1 DFQATT and CDR2 SNEGSKA (reference sequence). This CDR3 contains 16 residues. Trimming took off 0 bases at V and 6 bases at J, with 20 bases between the two ends. The CDR3 here is CSARDRGVTQIQTQYF. As DNA, the CDR3 is TGCAGTGCTAGAGATAGGGGGGTCACCCAAATCCAGACCCAGTACTTC.

V gene TRBV12-3 or TRBV12-4 combines with J gene TRBJ2-1, with TRBD2 matching over 15 bases. The V and J ends lost 5 bases and 7 bases, in that order; junction bases with no gene match: 6. The CDR3 length is 16 residues. Written as DNA, the CDR3 is TGTGCCAGCAGTCAAAGAGGGACTAGCGGGAGGAATGAGCAGTTCTTC. Translation: CASSQRGTSGRNEQFF.

The V gene is TRBV9, the J gene TRBJ1-4; D uncertain. The V end was cut by 0 bases, the J end by 0 bases, with 3 bases between. Germline values: CDR1 SGDLS, CDR2 YYNGEE. CDR3 length: 14 residues. The CDR3 region has the DNA TGTGCCAGCAGCGTAGGACCAACTAATGAAAAACTGTTTTTT. Translation gives CASSVGPTNEKLFF.

This clonotype has more than one count but fewer than ten. This chain links TRBV6-2 or TRBV6-3 with TRBJ2-2; TRBD2 agrees at 11 bases. V gave up 7 bases and J gave up 0 bases; unmatched junction bases: 7. This CDR3 has 17 amino acids. Per germline, CDR1 MNHEY and CDR2 SVGEGT. The CDR3 sequence is CASTIWGLAANTGELFF. The CDR3 coding sequence is TGTGCCAGCACAATTTGGGGACTAGCGGCGAACACCGGGGAGCTGTTTTTT.

This rearrangement joins TRBV24-1 to TRBJ1-5; D may be TRBD1 (6 bases). With 9 bases removed from V and 7 bases from J, the gap between germline ends came to 15 bases. This CDR3 spans 13 amino acids. The germline gives CDR1 KGHDR, CDR2 SFDVKD. Written as DNA, the CDR3 is TGTGCCACCGTTGCGGGGGCGGGACAGCCCCAGCATTTT. This translates into CATVAGAGQPQHF.

This clonotype was seen a few times. This rearrangement joins TRBV24-1 to TRBJ2-1; the D gene is possibly TRBD2 (7 bases). Germline CDR1 is KGHDR and CDR2 is SFDVKD. V lost 3 bases, J lost 0 bases, and 14 bases lay in between. CDR3 length equals 17 residues. CDR3 loop: CATSDLEGGSSYNEQFF. CDR3 bases: TGTGCCACCAGTGATCTAGAGGGGGGGAGCTCCTACAATGAGCAGTTCTTC.

This clonotype has only a few counts. The chain carries TRBV20-1 and TRBJ2-3; 8 bases are a match to TRBD2. This CDR3 contains 14 residues. V lost 3 bases, J lost 4 bases, and 6 bases stayed unmatched. CDR1 and CDR2 (germline): DFQATT, SNEGSKA (reference sequence). CDR3 loop: CSASPAGVPDTQYF. Written as DNA, the CDR3 is TGCAGTGCTAGCCCAGCGGGGGTTCCAGATACGCAGTATTTT.